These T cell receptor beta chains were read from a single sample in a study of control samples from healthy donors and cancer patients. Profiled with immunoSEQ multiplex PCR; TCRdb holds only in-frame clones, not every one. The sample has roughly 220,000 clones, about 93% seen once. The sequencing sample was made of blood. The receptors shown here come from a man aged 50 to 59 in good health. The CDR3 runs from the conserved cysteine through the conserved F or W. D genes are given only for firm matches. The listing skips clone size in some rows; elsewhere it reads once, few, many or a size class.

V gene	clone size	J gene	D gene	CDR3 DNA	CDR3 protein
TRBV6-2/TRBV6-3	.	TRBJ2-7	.	TGTGCCAGCAGTTACGGTCTGGCGGGGGCCGAGCAGTACTTC	CASSYGLAGAEQYF
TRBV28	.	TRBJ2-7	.	TGTGCCAGCAGTTTGGGCTCCTACGAGCAGTACTTC	CASSLGSYEQYF
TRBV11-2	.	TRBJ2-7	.	TGTGCCAGCAGCTCGTCTCAAGAGCACGAGCAGTACTTC	CASSSSQEHEQYF
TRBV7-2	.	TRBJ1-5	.	TGTGCCAGCAGCTCTCAGTTTTATCAGCCCCAGCATTTT	CASSSQFYQPQHF
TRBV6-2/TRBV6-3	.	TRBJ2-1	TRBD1	TGTGCCAGCAGTGGGACAGGGAGGAATGAGCAGTTCTTC	CASSGTGRNEQFF
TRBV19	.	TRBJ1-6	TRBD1	TGTGCCAGTAGTATAACGGGACGCAGGGGGTCTTCACCCCTCCACTTT	CASSITGRRGSSPLHF
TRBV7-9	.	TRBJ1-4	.	TGTGCCAGCAGCTCTCTGGATGGGGAAAAACTGTTTTTT	CASSSLDGEKLFF
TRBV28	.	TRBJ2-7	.	TGTGCCAGCAGATTTTGGGAAGGGCGAGACGAGCAGTACTTC	CASRFWEGRDEQYF
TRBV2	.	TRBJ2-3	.	TGTGCCAGCAGCGGGGGCCTAGATACGCAGTATTTT	CASSGGLDTQYF
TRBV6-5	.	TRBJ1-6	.	TGTGCCAGCAGTTACTCGGGAGGTAATTCACCCCTCCACTTT	CASSYSGGNSPLHF
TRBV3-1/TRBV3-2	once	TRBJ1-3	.	TGTGCCAGCAGCTGGGAGGGAAACTCCGGAAACACCATATATTTT	CASSWEGNSGNTIYF
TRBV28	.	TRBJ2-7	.	TGTGCCAGCAGTTTAAGTAAGGGGACAACACTACGAGGGCAGTACTTC	CASSLSKGTTLRGQYF
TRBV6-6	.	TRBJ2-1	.	TGTGCCAGCGATTTGGTGGGGGCCTACAATGAGCAGTTCTTC	CASDLVGAYNEQFF